The T cell receptor beta chain under discussion was sequenced for a study of blood T cells in healthy people across ages. Trimming removed 2 bases from V and 4 bases from J, with 8 bases in between. Germline lookup yields CDR1 DFQATT and CDR2 SNEGSKA (reference sequence). There are 12 residues in the CDR3. The second PCR ran roughly 6 to 11 cycles with a sample-barcoded 5' primer and J-beta primers. The authors tagged each cDNA molecule using a template-switch adaptor with 12 random nucleotides. TCRdb redid the calling of the 5' RACE reads with MiXCR, one entry per CDR3 protein. The sample includes 920,000 or so distinct CDR3 sequences, around 43% of them seen just once. The authors isolated at least 7 million PBMCs per sample.

The source of this sequence is a woman in her sixties or seventies in good health. The sample was blood. The chain has TRBV20-1 and TRBJ1-2; no clear D gene. DNA for the CDR3: TGCAGTGCTAGATCGGGGAGCTATGGCTACACCTTC. It codes for CSARSGSYGYTF.